Listed below are T cell receptor beta chains from one sample, sequenced in a study of T cell repertoires in cytomegalovirus infection. TCRdb independently ran MiXCR on the reads; one entry per CDR3 protein. The repertoire holds around 180,000 distinct CDR3 sequences, with roughly a fifth as singletons. Sequencing was carried out using PBMCs. The receptors derive from a human donor in good health (CMV status not recorded). Some clones in this sample may be carry-over from other donors' samples. Both conserved end residues are part of each CDR3. The D gene is left open where the match is weak.

v_call d_call cdr3_aa
TRBV2 TRBD1 CATTGGFGYTF
TRBV6-2/TRBV6-3 . CASSYSEKTDDIWDTEAFF
TRBV28 TRBD2 CASRPTSGRYNEQFF
TRBV11-2 TRBD2 CASSLVGTSGLYF
TRBV2 . CASSEAGFEQFF
TRBV7-2 TRBD2 CASSLEGGGQPTDEQFF
TRBV12-5 TRBD2 CAIAGGPGTGELFF
TRBV24-1 TRBD1 CATSDRDRGAEAFF
TRBV29-1 . CSVPRPNEQFF
TRBV25-1 . CASSDAGRSNSYEQYF
TRBV4-2 . CASSQDQMGEEAFF
TRBV7-3 . CASSRGLGTEAFF
TRBV6-2/TRBV6-3 . CASLTPRTNTYEQYF
TRBV28 TRBD1 CASSRDRVFHEQYF
TRBV11-3 . CASSLGGATGDTQYF
TRBV27 TRBD1 CASSSPPDRANEQFF
TRBV20-1 . CSASRGSGYGYTF
TRBV24-1 TRBD1 CATSGTGGTGTNQPQHF
TRBV7-8 TRBD1 CASRGQGNGELFF
TRBV11-3 TRBD1 CASSPFDPRTGDEQFF
TRBV7-9 . CASSKGGVTYEQYF
TRBV20-1 . CSARKGEKLLF
TRBV5-6 TRBD1 CASSALTGTKRGTEAFF
TRBV19 . CASSIFRDYQPQHF
TRBV12-3/TRBV12-4 TRBD1 CASSLNRGGNQPQHF
TRBV6-2/TRBV6-3 TRBD2 CASSFLAGDAYEQYF
TRBV11-2 . CASSFAGIYNEQFF
TRBV29-1 TRBD1 CSVEESGGDEQYF
TRBV7-3 . CASSLTRSNYNEQFF
TRBV28 TRBD1 CASSLGGQASYEQYF
TRBV20-1 TRBD2 CSAREGLGTDTQYF
TRBV29-1 TRBD2 CSVILAGGSTDTQYF
TRBV25-1 . CASSGRGPDPGNTIYF
TRBV29-1 . CSVERAGVAADTQHF
TRBV7-9 . CASSAGGLSSYEQYF
TRBV7-9 . CASSLELGWTQYF
TRBV11-2 . CASSLEPGNTIYF
TRBV7-8 TRBD1 CASSTPGQGNEKLFF
TRBV18 . CASSPDSGTYNGQFF
TRBV7-2 TRBD2 CASSQRGLAGEPTGELFF
TRBV19 TRBD1 CASSIGTANEQFF
TRBV7-2 TRBD2 CASSPQGGTTQETQYF
TRBV5-4 . CASSLGTPNTGELFF
TRBV7-2 . CASSAAARTTGELFF
TRBV7-9 . CASTREGANYGYTF
TRBV19 . CASSTLLDEQFF
TRBV20-1 . CSARLGHSNQPQHF
TRBV6-2/TRBV6-3 TRBD2 CASSTTSGGTNTGELFF
TRBV5-5 TRBD2 CASSSKAGGPAETQYF
TRBV10-3 . CAIGRYPDEQFF
TRBV6-6 . CASSTGVNTEAFF